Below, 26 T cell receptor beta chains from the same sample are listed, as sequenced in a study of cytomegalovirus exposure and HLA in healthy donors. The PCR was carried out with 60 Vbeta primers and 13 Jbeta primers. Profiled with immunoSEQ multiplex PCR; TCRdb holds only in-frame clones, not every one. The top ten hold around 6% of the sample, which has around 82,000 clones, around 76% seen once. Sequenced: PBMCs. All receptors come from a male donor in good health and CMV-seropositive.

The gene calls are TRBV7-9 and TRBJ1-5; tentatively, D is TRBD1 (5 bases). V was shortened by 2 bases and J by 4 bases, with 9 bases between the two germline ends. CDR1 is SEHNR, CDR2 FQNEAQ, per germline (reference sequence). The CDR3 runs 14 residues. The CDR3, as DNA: TGTGCCAGCAGCTTACAAGGGGTAAATCAGCCCCAGCATTTT. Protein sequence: CASSLQGVNQPQHF.

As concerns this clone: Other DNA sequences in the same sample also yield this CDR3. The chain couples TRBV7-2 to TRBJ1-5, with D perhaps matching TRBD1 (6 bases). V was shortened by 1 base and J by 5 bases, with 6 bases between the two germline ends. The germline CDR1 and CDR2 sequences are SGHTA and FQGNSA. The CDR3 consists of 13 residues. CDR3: CASSLDRDQPQHF. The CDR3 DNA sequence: TGTGCCAGCAGCTTAGACAGGGATCAGCCCCAGCATTTT.

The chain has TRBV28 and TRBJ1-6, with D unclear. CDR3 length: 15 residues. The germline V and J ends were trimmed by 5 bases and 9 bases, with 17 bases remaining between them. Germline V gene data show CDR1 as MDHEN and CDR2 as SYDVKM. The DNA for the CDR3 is TGTGCCAGCAGTACATATACCGGGTTGGGTTCACCCCTCCACTTT. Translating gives CASSTYTGLGSPLHF.

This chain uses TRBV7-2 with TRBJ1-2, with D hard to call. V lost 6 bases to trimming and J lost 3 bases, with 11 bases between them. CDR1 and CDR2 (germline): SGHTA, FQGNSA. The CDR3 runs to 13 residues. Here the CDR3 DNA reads TGTGCCAGCAGTCCCCCCCCATACTATGGCTACACCTTC. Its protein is CASSPPPYYGYTF.

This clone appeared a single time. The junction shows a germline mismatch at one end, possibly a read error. The CDR3 nucleotides are TGTGCCAGCAGCGCGACCTTATGGACTAGCGGGGGAGACAATGGGCAGTTCTTC. This gives the protein CASSATLWTSGGDNGQFF. This chain connects TRBV7-9 to TRBJ2-1, with 13 bases that match TRBD2. CDR3 length: 18 residues. The V gene's germline CDR1 is SEHNR and CDR2 FQNEAQ (reference sequence).

This CDR3 reads CASSLRLLAGGATVNEQFF. The CDR3 region has the DNA TGTGCCAGCAGCTTACGTTTGTTAGCGGGAGGAGCCACTGTCAATGAGCAGTTCTTC. The V call is TRBV11-2, the J call TRBJ2-1; the match to TRBD2 covers 10 bases. Trimming took 2 bases from V and 6 from J; bases not matched to a gene: 16. This CDR3 region has 19 residues. The germline gives CDR1 SGHAT, CDR2 FQNNGV.

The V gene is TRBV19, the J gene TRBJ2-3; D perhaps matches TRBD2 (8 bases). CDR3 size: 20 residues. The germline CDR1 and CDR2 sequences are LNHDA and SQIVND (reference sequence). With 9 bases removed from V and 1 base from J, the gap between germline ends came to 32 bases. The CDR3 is CASRQGGAGSGKSGTDTQYF. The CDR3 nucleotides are TGTGCCAGCAGACAAGGGGGCGCGGGTAGCGGGAAATCGGGCACAGATACGCAGTATTTT.

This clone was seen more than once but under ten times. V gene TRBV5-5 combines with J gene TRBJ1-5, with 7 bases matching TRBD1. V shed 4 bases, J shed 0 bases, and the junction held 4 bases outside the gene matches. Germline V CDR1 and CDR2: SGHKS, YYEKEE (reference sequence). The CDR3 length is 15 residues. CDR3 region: CASSPGQNSNQPQHF. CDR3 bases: TGTGCCAGCAGCCCGGGACAGAATAGCAATCAGCCCCAGCATTTT.

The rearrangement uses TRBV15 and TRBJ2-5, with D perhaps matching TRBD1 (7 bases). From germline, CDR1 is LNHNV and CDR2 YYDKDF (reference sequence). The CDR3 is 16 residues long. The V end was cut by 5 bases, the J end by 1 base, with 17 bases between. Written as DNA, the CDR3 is TGTGCCACCAGCCAAGACAGGGCGCGGGGCCAAGAGACCCAGTACTTC. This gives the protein CATSQDRARGQETQYF.

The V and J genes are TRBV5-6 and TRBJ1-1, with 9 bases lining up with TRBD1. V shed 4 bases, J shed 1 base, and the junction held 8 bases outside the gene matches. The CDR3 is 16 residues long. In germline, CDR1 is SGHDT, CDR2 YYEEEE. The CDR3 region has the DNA TGTGCCAGCAGCACCGGGACAGGGCTGGGGAACACTGAAGCTTTCTTT. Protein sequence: CASSTGTGLGNTEAFF.

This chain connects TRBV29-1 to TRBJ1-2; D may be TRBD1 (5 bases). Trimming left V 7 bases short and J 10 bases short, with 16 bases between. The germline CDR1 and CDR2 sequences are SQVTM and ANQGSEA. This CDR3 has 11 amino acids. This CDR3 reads CSAIQDPIYTF. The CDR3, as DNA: TGCAGCGCTATACAGGACCCCATCTACACCTTC.

CDR3 coding DNA: TGTGCCAGCAGCCCCCGGGACTACTTATCTGTGCAGTACTTC. It encodes CASSPRDYLSVQYF. The gene calls are TRBV14 and TRBJ2-7, with 7 bases fitting TRBD2. Germline CDR1 and CDR2: SGHDN and FVKESK. CDR3 size: 14 residues. V gave up 4 bases and J gave up 9 bases; unmatched junction bases: 12.

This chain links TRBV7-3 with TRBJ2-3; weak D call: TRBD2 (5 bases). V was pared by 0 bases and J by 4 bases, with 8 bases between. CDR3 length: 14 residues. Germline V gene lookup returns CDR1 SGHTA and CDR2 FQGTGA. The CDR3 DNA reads TGTGCCAGCAGCTTAACTGCGCGGGCAGATACGCAGTATTTT. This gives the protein CASSLTARADTQYF.

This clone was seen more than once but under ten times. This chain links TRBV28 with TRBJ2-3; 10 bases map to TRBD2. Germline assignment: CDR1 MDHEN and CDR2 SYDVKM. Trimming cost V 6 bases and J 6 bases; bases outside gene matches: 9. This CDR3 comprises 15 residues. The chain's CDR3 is CASRPLGLAVDTQYF. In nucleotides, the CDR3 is TGTGCCAGCAGGCCCCTCGGACTAGCGGTCGATACGCAGTATTTT. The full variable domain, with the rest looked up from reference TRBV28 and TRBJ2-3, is DVKVTQSSRYLVKRTGEKVFLECVQDMDHENMFWYRQDPGLGLRLIYFSYDVKMKEKGDIPEGYSVSREKKERFSLILESASTNQTSMYLCASRPLGLAVDTQYFGPGTRLTVL.

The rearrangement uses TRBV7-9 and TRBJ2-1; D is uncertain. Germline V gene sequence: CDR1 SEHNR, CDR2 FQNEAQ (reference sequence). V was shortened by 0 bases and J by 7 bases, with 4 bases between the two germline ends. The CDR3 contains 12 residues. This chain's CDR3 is CASSLARNEQFF. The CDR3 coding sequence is TGTGCCAGCAGCTTAGCGAGGAATGAGCAGTTCTTC.

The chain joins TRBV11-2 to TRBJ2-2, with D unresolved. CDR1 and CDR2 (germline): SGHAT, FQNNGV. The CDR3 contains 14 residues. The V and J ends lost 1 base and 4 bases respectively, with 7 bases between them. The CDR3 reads CASSLVRVTGELFF. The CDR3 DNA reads TGTGCCAGCAGCTTAGTACGGGTCACCGGGGAGCTGTTTTTT. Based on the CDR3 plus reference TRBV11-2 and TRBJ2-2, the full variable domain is EAGVAQSPRYKIIEKRQSVAFWCNPISGHATLYWYQQILGQGPKLLIQFQNNGVVDDSQLPKDRFSAERLKGVDSTLKIQPAKLEDSAVYLCASSLVRVTGELFFGEGSRLTVL.

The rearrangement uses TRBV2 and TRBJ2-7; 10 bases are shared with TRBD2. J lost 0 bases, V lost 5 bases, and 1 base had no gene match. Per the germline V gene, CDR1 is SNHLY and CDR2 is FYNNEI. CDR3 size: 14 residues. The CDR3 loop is CASSIAGGSYEQYF. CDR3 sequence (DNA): TGTGCCAGCAGTATAGCGGGGGGCTCCTACGAGCAGTACTTC.

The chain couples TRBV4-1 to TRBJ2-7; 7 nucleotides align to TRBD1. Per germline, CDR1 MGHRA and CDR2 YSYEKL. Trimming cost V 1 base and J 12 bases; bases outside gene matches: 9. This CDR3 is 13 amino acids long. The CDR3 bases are TGCGCCAGCAGCCAAGGTTATATCGGGACAGTGTACTTC. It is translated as CASSQGYIGTVYF.

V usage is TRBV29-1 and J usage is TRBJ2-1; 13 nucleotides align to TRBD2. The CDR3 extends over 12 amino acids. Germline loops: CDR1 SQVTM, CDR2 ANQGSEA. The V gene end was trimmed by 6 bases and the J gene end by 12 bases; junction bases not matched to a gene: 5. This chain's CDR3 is CSVQRLAGGQFF. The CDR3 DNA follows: TGCAGCGTCCAAAGACTAGCGGGGGGGCAGTTCTTC.

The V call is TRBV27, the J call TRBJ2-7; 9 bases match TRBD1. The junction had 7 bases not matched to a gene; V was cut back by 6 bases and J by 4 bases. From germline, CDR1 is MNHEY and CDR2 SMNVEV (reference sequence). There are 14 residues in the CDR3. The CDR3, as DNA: TGTGCCAGCAGCCCGACAGGGGGTGGTTACGAGCAGTACTTC. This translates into CASSPTGGGYEQYF.

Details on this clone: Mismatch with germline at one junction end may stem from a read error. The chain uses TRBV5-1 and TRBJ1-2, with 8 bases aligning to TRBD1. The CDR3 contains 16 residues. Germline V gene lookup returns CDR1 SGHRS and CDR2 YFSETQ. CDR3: CASSHGQGVMVGGYPF. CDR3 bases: TGCGCCAGCAGCCATGGACAGGGTGTTATGGTGGGAGGCTACCCCTTC.

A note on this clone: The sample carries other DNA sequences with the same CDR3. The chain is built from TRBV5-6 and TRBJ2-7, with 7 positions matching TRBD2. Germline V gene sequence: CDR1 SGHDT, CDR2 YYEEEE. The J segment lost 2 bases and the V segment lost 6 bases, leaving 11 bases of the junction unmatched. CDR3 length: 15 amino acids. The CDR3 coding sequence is TGTGCCAGCACCCATTTCGGTCGGGGGGCCTACGAGCAGTACTTC. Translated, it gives CASTHFGRGAYEQYF.

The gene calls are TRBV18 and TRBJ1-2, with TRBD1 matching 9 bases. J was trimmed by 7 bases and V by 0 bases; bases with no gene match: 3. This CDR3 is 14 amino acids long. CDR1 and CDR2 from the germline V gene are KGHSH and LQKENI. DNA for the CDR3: TGTGCCAGCTCACCACCGGGACAGGGTTGTGGCTACACCTTC. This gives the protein CASSPPGQGCGYTF.

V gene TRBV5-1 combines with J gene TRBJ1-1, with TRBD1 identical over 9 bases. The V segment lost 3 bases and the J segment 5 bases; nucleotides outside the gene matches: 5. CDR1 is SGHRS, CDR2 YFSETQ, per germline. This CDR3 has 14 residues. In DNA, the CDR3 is TGCGCCAGCAGCTCCGGACAGGGGCGGACTGAAGCTTTCTTT. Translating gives CASSSGQGRTEAFF.

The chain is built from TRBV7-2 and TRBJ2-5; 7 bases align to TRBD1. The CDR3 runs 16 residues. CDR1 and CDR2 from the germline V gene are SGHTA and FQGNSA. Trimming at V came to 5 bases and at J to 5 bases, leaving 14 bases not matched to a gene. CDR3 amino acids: CASSRSWTGEWETQYF. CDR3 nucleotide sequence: TGTGCCAGCAGCCGAAGCTGGACAGGTGAATGGGAGACCCAGTACTTC.

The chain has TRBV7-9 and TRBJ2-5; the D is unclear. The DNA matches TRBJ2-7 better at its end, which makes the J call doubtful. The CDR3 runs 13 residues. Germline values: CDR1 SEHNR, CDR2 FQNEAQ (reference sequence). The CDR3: CASSSPNSYEQYF. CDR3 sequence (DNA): TGTGCCAGCAGCTCCCCAAACTCCTACGAGCAGTACTTC.